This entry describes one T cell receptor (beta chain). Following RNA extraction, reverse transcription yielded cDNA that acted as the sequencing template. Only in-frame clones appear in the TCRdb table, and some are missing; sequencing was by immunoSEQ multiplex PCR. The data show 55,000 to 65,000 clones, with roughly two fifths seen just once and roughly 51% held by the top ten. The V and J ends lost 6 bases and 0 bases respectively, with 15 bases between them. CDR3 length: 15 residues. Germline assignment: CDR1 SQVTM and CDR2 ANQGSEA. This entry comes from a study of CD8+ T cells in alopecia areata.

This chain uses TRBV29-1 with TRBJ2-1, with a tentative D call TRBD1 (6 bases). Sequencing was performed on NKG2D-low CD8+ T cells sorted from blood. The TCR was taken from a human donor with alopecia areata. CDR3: CSVVGHQLSYNEQFF. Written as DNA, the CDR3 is TGCAGCGTAGTGGGACACCAGCTCTCCTACAATGAGCAGTTCTTC.